This T cell receptor (beta chain) is from a study of T cells expressing NK-cell markers. Each CDR3 protein gets one entry in TCRdb, which reprocessed the 5' RACE reads and gives no DNA. Its table records around 280,000 distinct CDR3 sequences. The CDR3 is made up of 14 amino acids. CDR1 and CDR2 (germline): SGHAT, FQNNGV. This receptor was identified in a man between 18 and 29 years old in good health. The chain carries TRBV11-2 and TRBJ1-1. The sequenced sample was blood T cells: a sorted CD56 or NKG2C T cell subset, CD4+ or CD8+ T cells, or bulk PBMC T cells (not recorded which). The chain's CDR3 is CASSHGPSRTEAFF.